The source of this T cell receptor beta chain is a study of blood T cells in healthy people across ages. CDR3 length: 15 residues. Germline V gives CDR1 LNHDA, CDR2 SQIVND (reference sequence). V lost 1 base and J lost 2, with 9 bases in between. Each sample had at least 6 million PBMCs isolated. Primers used in a second PCR of roughly 6 to 12 cycles were a sample-barcoded 5' primer and a J-beta primer mix. Each cDNA molecule received a tag from a template-switch adaptor that had 12 random nucleotides. MiXCR, run by TCRdb on the 5' RACE reads, gives a single entry per CDR3 protein. The sample shows approximately 1,000,000 distinct CDR3 sequences, 30% to 40% of them seen only once. Points on this clonotype: Its target is unknown.

Study-wide results and caveats: Observed TCR beta diversity per million T cells went down as age went up. This fall followed a roughly linear course with age. PBMCs left unsorted prevented a conclusive naive versus antigen-experienced comparison.

The sample comprised blood. The V and J genes are TRBV19 and TRBJ2-1; the D gene could be TRBD1 or TRBD2 (6 bases each). The sequence came from a man younger than 35 in good health. CDR3 nucleotide sequence: TGTGCCAGTAGTATAGCGGGGGCCACCTACAATGAGCAGTTCTTC. Amino acid sequence: CASSIAGATYNEQFF.